Listed below are T cell receptor beta chains from one sample, sequenced in a study of beta chain features in type 1 diabetes. Clones were read by immunoSEQ multiplex PCR, and TCRdb kept only the in-frame ones, dropping some. The sample yields around 430,000 clones, approximately 30% seen once. The sequencing input was naive CD4+ T cells from blood. Receptors originate from a young man in good health. The CDR3 runs from the conserved cysteine through the conserved F or W. A D gene is named only where the DNA matches it firmly. Rows may omit the clone size; those that give it use once, few, many or a size class.

j_call clone_size d_call v_call cdr3_aa cdr3_nt
TRBJ2-7 . TRBD1 TRBV15 CATSKTGGGYEQYF TGTGCCACCAGCAAGACAGGGGGCGGCTACGAGCAGTACTTC
TRBJ2-1 few . TRBV5-1 CASSLGYDYSYNEQFF TGCGCCAGCAGCTTGGGCTACGACTATTCCTACAATGAGCAGTTCTTC
TRBJ2-1 . TRBD2 TRBV14 CASSPTSGSSYNEQFF TGTGCCAGCAGCCCCACTAGCGGGAGCTCCTACAATGAGCAGTTCTTC
TRBJ2-2 few . TRBV30 CAWRTLTNTGELFF TGTGCCTGGAGGACGCTAACGAACACCGGGGAGCTGTTTTTT
TRBJ2-3 once . TRBV7-3 CASSPSRGTDTQYF TGTGCCAGCAGCCCCAGTCGGGGCACAGATACGCAGTATTTT
TRBJ2-3 . . TRBV5-1 CASSLASTLLDTQYF TGCGCCAGCAGCTTGGCCAGTACTCTCTTGGATACGCAGTATTTT
TRBJ2-7 . TRBD1 TRBV29-1 CSAEGGTGTYEQYF TGCAGCGCTGAGGGGGGGACAGGGACCTACGAGCAGTACTTC
TRBJ2-5 . . TRBV6-6 CASSPRGAGETQYF TGTGCCAGCAGTCCAAGGGGTGCGGGAGAGACCCAGTACTTC
TRBJ1-4 few . TRBV18 CASSPGGLNEKLFF TGTGCCAGCTCACCCGGCGGACTTAATGAAAAACTGTTTTTT
TRBJ2-2 . . TRBV28 CASSLVWTGELFF TGTGCCAGCAGTTTAGTATGGACCGGGGAGCTGTTTTTT
TRBJ2-7 . TRBD1 TRBV4-3 CASSQVATGGASYEQYF TGCGCCAGCAGCCAAGTAGCAACAGGGGGCGCATCCTACGAGCAGTACTTC
TRBJ2-3 . . TRBV5-1 CASRAGVMTDTQYF TGCGCCAGCAGGGCAGGGGTAATGACAGATACGCAGTATTTT
TRBJ2-7 . . TRBV6-5 CASSYFRGYEQYF TGTGCCAGCAGTTACTTCAGGGGTTACGAGCAGTACTTC
TRBJ2-7 . TRBD2 TRBV5-1 CASSQTSGSYEQYF TGCGCCAGCAGCCAGACTAGCGGGAGTTACGAGCAGTACTTC
TRBJ2-3 . . TRBV7-3 CASSAQGSGTDTQYF TGTGCCAGCAGCGCGCAGGGGTCTGGTACAGATACGCAGTATTTT
TRBJ2-7 . . TRBV30 CAWGRYEQYF TGTGCCTGGGGGCGGTACGAGCAGTACTTC
TRBJ2-2 few . TRBV7-9 CASIIHGRDTGELFF TGTGCCAGCATTATACACGGCAGGGACACCGGGGAGCTGTTTTTT
TRBJ1-2 . . TRBV6-4 CASSDNSGYGYTF TGTGCCAGCAGTGACAATTCAGGGTATGGCTACACCTTC
TRBJ1-1 . . TRBV4-3 CASSQVWDNTEAFF TGCGCCAGCAGCCAAGTGTGGGACAACACTGAAGCTTTCTTT
TRBJ2-7 . . TRBV4-3 CASSQDYNEQYF TGCGCCAGCAGCCAAGATTACAACGAGCAGTACTTC
TRBJ2-1 few TRBD2 TRBV23-1 CASRPGLAEYNEQFF TGCGCCAGCAGACCGGGACTAGCGGAATACAATGAGCAGTTCTTC
TRBJ2-1 . . TRBV7-3 CASSLIGGNEQFF TGTGCCAGCAGCTTAATCGGCGGGAATGAGCAGTTCTTC
TRBJ2-3 . . TRBV5-1 CASSPIEEGTDTQYF TGCGCCAGCAGCCCTATCGAGGAGGGGACAGATACGCAGTATTTT
TRBJ2-5 few TRBD2 TRBV7-2 CASSQLAGVAETQYF TGTGCCAGCAGCCAACTAGCGGGAGTGGCAGAGACCCAGTACTTC
TRBJ2-7 . TRBD1 TRBV6-6 CASSRDRDYEQYF TGTGCCAGCAGTCGGGACAGGGACTACGAGCAGTACTTC
TRBJ2-3 . TRBD1 TRBV28 CASSLSGQGLDTQYF TGTGCCAGCAGTTTGTCGGGACAGGGATTAGATACGCAGTATTTT
TRBJ1-2 few . TRBV9 CASSARQESYGYTF TGTGCCAGCAGCGCCCGACAGGAATCCTATGGCTACACCTTC